A selection of T cell receptor beta chains follows, all from one sample in a study of CD8+CD57+ T cells in acquired aplastic anemia. TCRdb itself ran the reads through MiXCR, one entry per CDR3 protein. The data show 400,000 to 600,000 distinct CDR3 sequences, approximately 32% seen once. Sequenced sample: sorted CD4+, CD8+, or CD8+CD57+ T cells (not recorded which) from PBMCs. These receptors came from a human donor with aplastic anemia. Each CDR3 is given with its conserved first and last residue. D genes are given only for firm matches. Clone size is given for some rows only: seen once, a few or many times, or a class if the clone is expanded.

>NA|TRBV6-2/TRBV6-3|NA|TRBJ1-3
CASRGGRARGNTIYF
TGTGCCAGCAGGGGGGGACGGGCACGCGGAAACACCATATATTTT
>NA|TRBV5-1|few|TRBJ1-1
CASSPPGSTGRNTEAFF
TGCGCCAGCAGCCCCCCCGGGTCGACGGGCAGGAACACTGAAGCTTTCTTT
>NA|TRBV7-2|many|TRBJ1-2
CASSLRVNYGYTF
TGTGCCAGCAGCTTGAGGGTTAACTATGGCTACACCTTC
>NA|TRBV24-1|NA|TRBJ2-7
CATSDWEGQYF
TGTGCCACCAGTGATTGGGAAGGGCAGTACTTC
>NA|TRBV5-5|many|TRBJ1-5
CASSLGGGGSNQPQHF
TGTGCCAGCAGCTTGGGGGGCGGGGGGAGCAATCAGCCCCAGCATTTT
>TRBD1|TRBV7-7|once|TRBJ2-7
CAWRQGPYYEQYF
TGTGCCTGGCGACAGGGGCCGTACTACGAGCAGTACTTC
>NA|TRBV29-1|few|TRBJ2-7
CSADVSRDGEQYF
TGCAGCGCTGACGTGAGCAGGGACGGCGAGCAGTACTTC
>NA|TRBV10-3|NA|TRBJ2-7
CAISETGAYYEQYF
TGTGCCATCAGTGAGACGGGGGCTTATTACGAGCAGTACTTC
>TRBD1|TRBV7-4|once|TRBJ1-2
CASSYETGDYGYTF
TGTGCCAGCAGCTACGAGACAGGGGACTATGGCTACACCTTC
>NA|TRBV5-4|NA|TRBJ2-7
CASSLGTKNYEQYF
TGTGCCAGCAGCTTAGGGACAAAGAACTACGAGCAGTACTTC
>NA|TRBV15|many|TRBJ1-5
CATSRDRRSSEPQHF
TGTGCCACCAGCAGAGATCGGCGCAGTTCGGAGCCCCAGCATTTT
>NA|TRBV19|few|TRBJ2-1
CASSLPGYNEQFF
TGTGCCAGTAGCCTACCGGGCTACAATGAGCAGTTCTTC
>NA|TRBV4-1|NA|TRBJ1-2
CASSQDLEAYRGYTF
TGCGCCAGCAGCCAAGATTTAGAAGCCTACCGTGGCTACACCTTC
>TRBD1|TRBV10-1|NA|TRBJ2-7
CASSGEVSRGPSAEQYF
TGCGCCAGCAGCGGGGAGGTCTCCAGGGGGCCTAGCGCCGAGCAGTACTTC
>NA|TRBV18|NA|TRBJ1-3
CASSPRDISGNTIYF
TGTGCCAGCTCACCCCGGGACATCTCTGGAAACACCATATATTTT
>TRBD2|TRBV19|few|TRBJ2-7
CASSETSGGLSEQYF
TGTGCCAGTAGCGAGACTAGCGGGGGGCTCTCCGAGCAGTACTTC
>NA|TRBV6-1|few|TRBJ1-5
CASTFTGLSGQPQHF
TGTGCCAGCACGTTTACAGGGCTGTCAGGGCAGCCCCAGCATTTT
>NA|TRBV2|many|TRBJ1-6
CASRQGTHGGNSPLHF
TGTGCCAGCAGACAAGGGACACATGGAGGGAATTCACCCCTCCACTTT
>TRBD1|TRBV12-3/TRBV12-4|NA|TRBJ2-3
CASSTTGGGTDTQYF
TGTGCCAGCAGTACCACAGGGGGTGGCACAGATACGCAGTATTTT
>NA|TRBV2|many|TRBJ1-1
CASSPSTGNTEAFF
TGTGCCAGCAGCCCATCGACAGGGAACACTGAAGCTTTCTTT
>TRBD1|TRBV20-1|NA|TRBJ1-2
CSAIGGQGAYGYTF
TGCAGTGCTATTGGAGGACAGGGTGCTTATGGCTACACCTTC
>TRBD1|TRBV4-2|NA|TRBJ1-6
CASSQTTGVGDSPLHF
TGTGCCAGCAGCCAGACTACAGGGGTGGGGGATTCACCCCTCCACTTT
>TRBD2|TRBV7-2|many|TRBJ2-7
CASSSLAGATIYEQYF
TGTGCCAGCAGTTCATTAGCGGGGGCAACTATCTACGAGCAGTACTTC
>NA|TRBV6-1|few|TRBJ1-5
CARTTVNQPQHF
TGTGCCAGAACAACAGTCAATCAGCCCCAGCATTTT
>NA|TRBV2|many|TRBJ1-4
CASSVNSHATNEKLFF
TGTGCCAGCAGTGTCAACAGCCACGCAACTAATGAAAAACTGTTTTTT
>NA|TRBV9|many|TRBJ2-7
CASTTGPGGYEQYF
TGTGCCAGCACCACGGGCCCCGGGGGATACGAGCAGTACTTC
>NA|TRBV20-1|many|TRBJ1-5
CSAEGQPQHF
TGCAGTGCCGAGGGGCAGCCCCAGCATTTT
>NA|TRBV9|NA|TRBJ2-2
CTSSLRGAGRNTGELFF
TGTACCAGCAGCCTCAGGGGCGCAGGAAGGAACACCGGGGAGCTGTTTTTT
>TRBD1|TRBV2|few|TRBJ1-3
CASSEAPGQGASGNTIYF
TGTGCCAGCAGTGAAGCCCCGGGACAGGGGGCTTCTGGAAACACCATATATTTT
>NA|TRBV6-1|few|TRBJ1-1
CASSGVMGPTEAFF
TGTGCCAGCAGCGGGGTGATGGGGCCAACTGAAGCTTTCTTT
>NA|TRBV14|many|TRBJ2-5
CASSQGWETQYF
TGTGCCAGCAGCCAGGGGTGGGAGACCCAGTACTTC
>NA|TRBV25-1|NA|TRBJ2-7
CASSPDIYYEQYF
TGTGCCAGCAGCCCCGACATCTACTACGAGCAGTACTTC
>NA|TRBV20-1|many|TRBJ1-2
CSASEWGYGYTF
TGCAGTGCTAGCGAGTGGGGCTATGGCTACACCTTC
>NA|TRBV5-1|few|TRBJ2-1
CASSLVVVGRSSYNEQFF
TGCGCCAGCAGCTTGGTGGTCGTTGGCAGGAGCTCCTACAATGAGCAGTTCTTC
>NA|TRBV24-1|few|TRBJ2-3
CASSPEGRGPLDTQYF
TGTGCCAGCAGCCCGGAGGGGCGGGGGCCTCTGGATACGCAGTATTTT
>NA|TRBV19|many|TRBJ2-6
CASSILPGAGANVLTF
TGTGCCAGTAGTATTCTTCCCGGGGCTGGGGCCAACGTCCTGACTTTC
>NA|TRBV19|many|TRBJ2-2
CASSSGRMNTGELFF
TGTGCCAGTAGTTCCGGACGGATGAACACCGGGGAGCTGTTTTTT
>TRBD1|TRBV20-1|many|TRBJ2-7
CSADGQGSNEQYF
TGCAGTGCCGACGGACAGGGGAGTAACGAGCAGTACTTC
>NA|TRBV2|few|TRBJ2-7
CASSEWLDEQYF
TGTGCCAGCAGTGAGTGGCTAGACGAGCAGTACTTC
>TRBD1|TRBV12-3/TRBV12-4|NA|TRBJ2-7
CASRSDRGPYEQYF
TGTGCCAGCAGGTCGGACAGGGGGCCCTACGAGCAGTACTTC
>NA|TRBV24-1|many|TRBJ1-2
CATSDFSRSYGYTF
TGTGCCACCAGTGATTTTTCCCGGAGCTATGGCTACACCTTC
>NA|TRBV6-1|few|TRBJ2-1
CATSDYNNEQFF
TGTGCCACCTCGGACTACAACAATGAGCAGTTCTTC
>TRBD1|TRBV19|few|TRBJ2-7
CASSGNDRASYEQYF
TGTGCCAGCAGTGGGAATGACAGGGCCTCTTACGAGCAGTACTTC
>TRBD1|TRBV5-5|NA|TRBJ2-7
CASSLAMGRGLDEQYF
TGTGCCAGCAGCTTGGCTATGGGCAGGGGGCTCGACGAGCAGTACTTC
>NA|TRBV5-1|NA|TRBJ2-7
CASSLGQVSHEQYF
TGCGCCAGCAGCTTGGGACAGGTGTCCCACGAGCAGTACTTC
>TRBD1|TRBV10-3|NA|TRBJ2-7
CAISEPRGQGNEQYF
TGTGCCATCAGTGAGCCAAGGGGACAGGGGAACGAGCAGTACTTC
>NA|TRBV2|NA|TRBJ2-3
CASSLGPPGTDTQYF
TGTGCCAGCAGCTTAGGGCCCCCAGGCACAGATACGCAGTATTTT
>NA|TRBV5-1|NA|TRBJ2-1
CASSLSVDEQFF
TGCGCCAGCAGCTTGTCCGTGGATGAGCAGTTCTTC
>NA|TRBV24-1|many|TRBJ2-2
CATSLQGTGELFF
TGTGCCACCAGTTTACAGGGTACCGGGGAGCTGTTTTTT
>TRBD1|TRBV19|many|TRBJ1-6
CASSAGTGGAPTNSPLHF
TGTGCCAGTAGTGCAGGGACAGGGGGCGCCCCGACTAATTCACCCCTCCACTTT
>NA|TRBV11-1|NA|TRBJ1-1
CASSSLPGILNTEAFF
TGTGCCAGCAGCTCTTTACCGGGGATTTTGAACACTGAAGCTTTCTTT
>TRBD1|TRBV6-2/TRBV6-3|NA|TRBJ1-5
CAIWDSNYSNQPQHF
TGTGCCATCTGGGACAGCAATTATAGCAATCAGCCCCAGCATTTT
>TRBD1|TRBV19|few|TRBJ1-1
CASSIQGVGDTEAFF
TGTGCCAGTAGTATCCAGGGGGTTGGTGACACTGAAGCTTTCTTT
>NA|TRBV19|few|TRBJ2-7
CASSLNTGLGSYEQYF
TGTGCCAGTAGTCTAAATACAGGGTTAGGGTCCTACGAGCAGTACTTC
>NA|TRBV30|NA|TRBJ1-1
CAWKITGNTEAFF
TGTGCCTGGAAAATTACGGGGAACACTGAAGCTTTCTTT
>NA|TRBV12-3/TRBV12-4|NA|TRBJ1-1
CASSYSTPGLNTEAFF
TGTGCCAGCAGTTACTCGACTCCAGGCCTGAACACTGAAGCTTTCTTT